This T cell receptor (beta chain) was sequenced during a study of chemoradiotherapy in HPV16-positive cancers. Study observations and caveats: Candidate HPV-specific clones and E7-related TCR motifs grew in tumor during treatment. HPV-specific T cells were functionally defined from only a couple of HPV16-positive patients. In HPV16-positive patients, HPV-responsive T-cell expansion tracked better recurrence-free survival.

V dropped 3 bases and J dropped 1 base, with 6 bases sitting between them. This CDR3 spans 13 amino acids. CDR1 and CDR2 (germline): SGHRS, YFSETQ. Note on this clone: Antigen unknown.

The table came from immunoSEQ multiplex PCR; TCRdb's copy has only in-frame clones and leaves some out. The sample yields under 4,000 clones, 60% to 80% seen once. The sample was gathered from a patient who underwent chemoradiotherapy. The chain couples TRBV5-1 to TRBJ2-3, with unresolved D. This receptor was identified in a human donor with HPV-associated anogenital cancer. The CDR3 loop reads CASSSPGTDTQYF. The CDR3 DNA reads TGCGCCAGCAGCTCTCCGGGCACAGATACGCAGTATTTT.